This T cell receptor beta chain was identified in a study of OX40 agonist ivuxolimab in advanced cancers. Only in-frame clones appear in the TCRdb table, and some are missing; sequencing was by immunoSEQ multiplex PCR. The table lists about 80,000 clones, roughly 90% of them singletons. Germline V gene data show CDR1 as PRHDT and CDR2 as FYEKMQ (reference sequence). The CDR3 has 19 residues. V dropped 1 base and J dropped 1; count of bases not matched to a gene: 11. Samples of blood were obtained at baseline, on cycle 4 day 1, and on cycle 7 day 1. Sequencing was performed on CD4+ or CD8+ T cells sorted from blood, taken in a trial of the OX40 agonist ivuxolimab. The chain is built from TRBV13 and TRBJ2-7; the match to TRBD2 covers 12 bases. The source is an adult with an advanced solid tumor such as melanoma, head and neck, liver or kidney cancer. The CDR3 sequence is CASSLDLPSGGAWSYEQYF. CDR3 in DNA: TGTGCCAGCAGCTTAGATCTGCCTAGCGGGGGGGCCTGGTCCTACGAGCAGTACTTC.